One T cell receptor (beta chain) is described in this entry. These data are taken from a study of sequential checkpoint blockade in melanoma. Study-level background: Randomization was 1:1 between first-line nivolumab→ipilimumab and ipilimumab→nivolumab. After both sequences, patients received maintenance nivolumab.

Losses at the gene ends were 3 bases for V and 7 bases for J; bases not matched to a gene: 11. This CDR3 is 15 amino acids long. Germline V lookup: CDR1 LGHNA, CDR2 YSLEER. Produced via immunoSEQ multiplex PCR; TCRdb's table is partial and in-frame only. There are fewer than 7,500 clones in the sample; 75% to 80% occur only once, and 7.4% lies in the top ten. Treatment meaning: randomized to nivolumab then ipilimumab (arm A) or the reverse (arm B). Patients had received no earlier DNA-damaging chemotherapy. PBMC sorting kept live CD3+CD8+ cells without CD19 or CD56. The sequencing used CD8+ T cells sorted from blood (inferred from file names), collected from a patient given nivolumab and ipilimumab in sequence. This receptor was obtained from a human donor with melanoma. V and J are TRBV4-3 and TRBJ1-1; 7 bases map to TRBD1. CDR3 bases: TGCGCCAGCAGCCAGACCCCCTTGACAGGGTTTGAAGCTTTCTTT. The encoded protein is CASSQTPLTGFEAFF.